The source of this T cell receptor beta chain is a study of T cell responses to AZD1222 COVID-19 vaccine. Regarding the study as a whole: Females made up more of the donors, who were largely white British, and clonal diversity may have come out too low. Regions left unmutated in variants are reportedly the target of nearly half of spike-specific TCRs.

Turning to this clone: Its antigen is currently unknown.

Repertoires were generated with immunoSEQ multiplex PCR, while TCRdb's copy carries only in-frame clones and drops some. The sample lists about 92,000 clones, roughly 88% seen once, with approximately 21% in the top ten. Per the germline V gene, CDR1 is MNHEY and CDR2 is SVGAGI. CDR3 length: 15 amino acids. Trimming removed 2 bases from V and 2 bases from J, with 10 bases in between. Sequences were derived from peripheral blood, sampled on day 0 of AZD1222 vaccination. The receptor comes from an adult in good health. V gene TRBV6-5 combines with J gene TRBJ2-4; TRBD1 might be the D (5 bases). DNA for the CDR3: TGTGCCAGCAGTTACACCGGACAATCCAAAAACATTCAGTACTTC. Translated: CASSYTGQSKNIQYF.